One and the same sample provided the 31 T cell receptor beta chains below, sequenced in a study of OX40 agonist ivuxolimab in advanced cancers. Clones were read by immunoSEQ multiplex PCR, and TCRdb kept only the in-frame ones, dropping some. Of almost 85,000 clones listed, roughly 86% are singletons. This material consisted of CD4+ or CD8+ T cells sorted from blood, taken in a trial of the OX40 agonist ivuxolimab. The receptors originated from an adult with an advanced solid tumor such as melanoma, head and neck, liver or kidney cancer.

With regard to this clone: Relative to the germline gene, one junction end is altered; a read error may explain this. This sequence joins TRBV5-1 and TRBJ2-5; unclear D gene. In germline, CDR1 is SGHRS, CDR2 YFSETQ. The CDR3 consists of 13 residues. The CDR3 sequence: CASSLADQGTQYF. In DNA form, the CDR3 reads TGCGCCAGCAGCTTGGCGGACCAAGGGACCCAGTACTTC.

The gene calls are TRBV5-1 and TRBJ2-5; D may be TRBD1 (5 bases). The CDR3 sequence is 15 residues long. Trimming removed 6 bases from V and 5 bases from J, with 20 bases in between. Germline lookup yields CDR1 SGHRS and CDR2 YFSETQ. The CDR3 reads CASKPEIGPGETQYF. CDR3 coding DNA: TGCGCCAGCAAACCAGAAATAGGCCCAGGGGAGACCCAGTACTTC.

J is TRBJ2-1 and V is TRBV30, with 8 positions matching TRBD2. With V trimmed by 4 bases and J by 4 bases, 9 bases remained unmatched. CDR3 size: 15 residues. In germline, CDR1 is GTSNPN, CDR2 SVGIG (reference sequence). The CDR3 coding sequence is TGTGCCTGGACGCGGGGGGCGGGACTATACAATGAGCAGTTCTTC. It encodes CAWTRGAGLYNEQFF.

Here the CDR3 reads CATKDRYQEQTQYF. The CDR3 DNA reads TGTGCCACCAAAGACAGGTACCAAGAGCAGACCCAGTACTTC. The chain recombines TRBV6-6 with TRBJ2-5; a possible D gene is TRBD1 (6 bases). The germline CDR1 and CDR2 sequences are MNHNY and SVGAGI (reference sequence). With 10 bases removed from V and 6 bases from J, the gap between germline ends came to 21 bases. The CDR3 covers 14 residues.

The chain is built from TRBV15 and TRBJ2-3; D is undetermined. Deletions cut 5 bases from V and 1 base from J, with 10 bases between. Germline values: CDR1 LNHNV, CDR2 YYDKDF (reference sequence). CDR3 length: 14 residues. The CDR3, as DNA: TGTGCCACCAGCCACTCCTCGGGCACAGATACGCAGTATTTT. It yields the protein CATSHSSGTDTQYF.

V gene TRBV7-9 combines with J gene TRBJ1-1; D call uncertain. V lost 1 base to trimming and J lost 11 bases, with 17 bases between them. Germline assignment: CDR1 SEHNR and CDR2 FQNEAQ (reference sequence). The CDR3 is 14 amino acids. CDR3 coding DNA: TGTGCCAGCAGCTTAGGGACTTCACATGTGGGGGCTTTCTTT. This encodes CASSLGTSHVGAFF.

The chain uses TRBV5-1 and TRBJ1-1; D is uncertain. The V end was cut by 3 bases, the J end by 2 bases, with 8 bases between. Germline lookup yields CDR1 SGHRS and CDR2 YFSETQ. This CDR3 contains 13 residues. The chain's CDR3 is CASSSTQNTEAFF. The CDR3 DNA reads as TGCGCCAGCAGCTCTACCCAAAACACTGAAGCTTTCTTT.

The CDR3 loop is CASMPSGSLRPQHF. The CDR3 DNA is TGTGCCAGTATGCCGAGTGGTTCTCTCCGGCCCCAGCATTTT. The J gene is TRBJ1-5, the V gene TRBV19; no clear D gene. Trimming removed 7 bases at V and 9 bases at J, with 19 bases between. The germline gives CDR1 LNHDA, CDR2 SQIVND (reference sequence). The CDR3 covers 14 residues.

This clone was recorded many times. The chain links TRBV6-5 to TRBJ2-2, with D possibly TRBD1 on 6 matching bases. The CDR3 spans 15 residues. With 6 bases removed from V and 5 bases from J, the gap between germline ends came to 16 bases. CDR1 and CDR2 from the germline V gene are MNHEY and SVGAGI. The CDR3 DNA follows: TGTGCCAGCAGGACTGGACAGCTTCGGACCGGGGAGCTGTTTTTT. Amino acid sequence: CASRTGQLRTGELFF.

This chain uses TRBV7-8 with TRBJ1-2, with D possibly matching TRBD1 (6 bases). The germline gives CDR1 SGHVS, CDR2 FQNEAQ. The CDR3 is 15 residues long. V gave up 1 base and J gave up 3 bases, with 12 bases separating them. The DNA for the CDR3 is TGTGCCAGCAGCTTAGAGACAGGTTCCTACTATGGCTACACCTTC. Encoded protein: CASSLETGSYYGYTF.

The chain is built from TRBV5-1 and TRBJ2-2; tentatively, D is TRBD2 (6 bases). Trimming stripped 3 bases from V and 4 bases from J, with 13 bases between. From germline, CDR1 is SGHRS and CDR2 YFSETQ. The CDR3 contains 15 residues. The CDR3 DNA is TGCGCCAGCAGCTGGGGACTTGGGAGCACCGGGGAGCTGTTTTTT. Translation gives CASSWGLGSTGELFF.

The chain employs TRBV9 and TRBJ2-3; TRBD2 matches 8 bases. Per germline, CDR1 SGDLS and CDR2 YYNGEE. The J segment lost 6 bases and the V segment lost 6 bases, leaving 3 bases of the junction unmatched. The CDR3 sequence is 12 residues long. CDR3 in amino acids: CASTSGGDTQYF. The CDR3 DNA reads TGTGCCAGCACCAGCGGGGGTGATACGCAGTATTTT.

The rearrangement uses TRBV7-3 and TRBJ2-3; 9 positions agree with TRBD1. CDR1 and CDR2 (germline): SGHTA, FQGTGA. After removal of 5 bases from V and 6 bases from J, the junction contained 18 bases not matched to a gene. The CDR3 has 18 residues. The CDR3, as DNA: TGTGCCAGCAGCACCCAGGCCCGACCGGGACAGGGAGGCGATACGCAGTATTTT. Amino acids: CASSTQARPGQGGDTQYF.

The chain joins TRBV5-6 to TRBJ2-3; D not resolved. The ends were cut back, 0 bases at V and 12 bases at J, with 11 bases in the middle. The CDR3 has 12 residues. CDR1 SGHDT and CDR2 YYEEEE come from the germline V gene. CDR3 protein: CASSLGRNRQYF. In nucleotides, the CDR3 is TGTGCCAGCAGCTTGGGGCGGAACCGACAGTATTTT.

This chain joins TRBV14 and TRBJ2-3; TRBD2 aligns across 8 bases. The CDR3 length is 17 residues. The germline CDR1 and CDR2 sequences are SGHDN and FVKESK. The V and J ends lost 1 base and 0 bases, in that order; junction bases with no gene match: 6. The CDR3 nucleotides read TGTGCCAGCAGCCAAGTTGAGCGGGAGACCAGCACAGATACGCAGTATTTT. It encodes CASSQVERETSTDTQYF.

The chain combines TRBV7-2 with TRBJ1-1, with 9 bases aligning to TRBD1. J gave up 5 bases and V 5 bases, and 9 bases lay outside the gene matches. This CDR3 has 15 amino acids. Germline CDR1 SGHTA, CDR2 FQGNSA. For the CDR3, the DNA is TGTGCCAGCAGCCCACACAGGGGGCGGGGTACTGAAGCTTTCTTT. Its protein product is CASSPHRGRGTEAFF.

CDR3 coding DNA: TGTGCCAGCTCTGAACAAGAATATACAGATACGCAGTATTTT. This gives the protein CASSEQEYTDTQYF. The V gene is TRBV2, the J gene TRBJ2-3; D remains ambiguous. V lost 8 bases, J lost 3 bases, and 15 bases lay in between. Germline CDR1 and CDR2: SNHLY and FYNNEI. The CDR3 consists of 14 residues.

The V and J genes are TRBV6-1 and TRBJ1-6; D is undetermined. CDR1 MNHNS and CDR2 SASEGT come from the germline V gene. This CDR3 is 16 amino acids long. The V and J ends lost 0 bases and 5 bases respectively, with 11 bases between them. CDR3 loop: CASSEAGWRDNSPLHF. For the CDR3, the DNA is TGTGCCAGCAGTGAAGCGGGGTGGAGGGATAATTCACCCCTCCACTTT.

The count of this clone is one. The chain combines TRBV27 with TRBJ2-3, with TRBD2 matching over 11 bases. This CDR3 has 16 amino acids. Trimming cost V 6 bases and J 1 base; bases outside gene matches: 6. CDR1 is MNHEY and CDR2 is SMNVEV in the germline V gene (reference sequence). CDR3 protein: CASRSTSGDRTDTQYF. The CDR3 bases are TGTGCCAGCAGGTCGACTAGCGGGGACCGCACAGATACGCAGTATTTT.

The CDR3 nucleotides read TGTGCCTGGAGTCCTCCGATGGACAGGGGTGATCAGCCCCAGCATTTT. Its translation is CAWSPPMDRGDQPQHF. The chain joins TRBV30 to TRBJ1-5; 9 bases map to TRBD1. Germline V gene lookup returns CDR1 GTSNPN and CDR2 SVGIG (reference sequence). The V segment lost 2 bases and the J segment 5 bases; nucleotides outside the gene matches: 10. This CDR3 is 16 amino acids long.

The chain couples TRBV7-2 to TRBJ2-1; 9 nucleotides line up with TRBD2. This CDR3 has 16 residues. Germline V gene sequence: CDR1 SGHTA, CDR2 FQGNSA. Trimming cost V 1 base and J 6 bases; bases outside gene matches: 7. The CDR3, as DNA: TGTGCCAGCAGCTTAGAGGGAGTAGCGGGGGTCAATGAGCAGTTCTTC. It encodes CASSLEGVAGVNEQFF.

This clone was observed a single time. The chain is built from TRBV7-9 and TRBJ2-1; the D is unclear. The CDR3 runs to 11 residues. V lost 7 bases and J lost 8, with 9 bases in between. From germline, CDR1 is SEHNR and CDR2 FQNEAQ (reference sequence). This CDR3 is CASTPQDEQFF. For the CDR3, the DNA is TGTGCCAGCACCCCCCAGGATGAGCAGTTCTTC.

This clone turned up a few times. The V call is TRBV4-1, the J call TRBJ1-3; D is unresolved. Trimming removed 0 bases from V and 0 bases from J, with 6 bases in between. The CDR3 has 15 amino acids. Germline V gene sequence: CDR1 MGHRA, CDR2 YSYEKL. CDR3 sequence reads: CASSQEHSSGNTIYF. CDR3 DNA: TGCGCCAGCAGCCAAGAACATTCCTCTGGAAACACCATATATTTT.

The V call is TRBV19, the J call TRBJ2-1; no clear D. The CDR3 has 14 amino acids. CDR1 LNHDA and CDR2 SQIVND come from the germline V gene (reference sequence). V was pared by 2 bases and J by 4 bases, with 9 bases between. The CDR3 sequence is CASSILPVYNEQFF. The CDR3 DNA sequence: TGTGCCAGTAGTATATTGCCTGTTTACAATGAGCAGTTCTTC.

The chain is built from TRBV19 and TRBJ2-1; D is tentatively TRBD1 or TRBD2 (5 bases each). Trimming left V 7 bases short and J 0 bases short, with 10 bases between. Per germline, CDR1 LNHDA and CDR2 SQIVND (reference sequence). This CDR3 is 14 amino acids long. CDR3 amino acids: CASTEGTSYNEQFF. The CDR3 region has the DNA TGTGCCAGTACTGAGGGGACCTCCTACAATGAGCAGTTCTTC.

The chain links TRBV7-6 to TRBJ2-2; D unclear. The germline V and J ends were trimmed by 5 bases and 5 bases, with 6 bases remaining between them. The germline gives CDR1 SGHVS, CDR2 FNYEAQ. The CDR3 spans 12 residues. The CDR3 loop is CASSPLTGELFF. The CDR3 coding sequence is TGTGCCAGCAGCCCCCTAACCGGGGAGCTGTTTTTT.

This chain connects TRBV6-1 to TRBJ1-6; the match to TRBD1 covers 10 bases. The CDR3 contains 14 residues. Trimming at V came to 3 bases and at J to 9 bases, leaving 2 bases not matched to a gene. Germline V gene lookup returns CDR1 MNHNS and CDR2 SASEGT. The CDR3 region has the DNA TGTGCCAGCAGTGACGGGACAGGGGCTTCACCCCTCCACTTT. This encodes CASSDGTGASPLHF.

CDR3 loop: CASFWQVGQETQYF. The CDR3 nucleotides read TGTGCCAGCTTTTGGCAGGTGGGCCAAGAGACCCAGTACTTC. This chain links TRBV6-1 with TRBJ2-5; no clear D. Germline CDR1 MNHNS, CDR2 SASEGT. This CDR3 spans 14 amino acids. The V end lost 8 bases, the J end lost 1 base, and 14 bases lay between the germline ends.

This clone was counted a single time. V gene TRBV5-1 combines with J gene TRBJ2-2, with D unresolved. Germline lookup yields CDR1 SGHRS and CDR2 YFSETQ. This CDR3 has 14 residues. V lost 5 bases and J lost 1, with 9 bases in between. The CDR3 here is CASSITENTGELFF. CDR3 nucleotide sequence: TGCGCCAGCAGTATAACGGAGAACACCGGGGAGCTGTTTTTT.

V usage is TRBV2 and J usage is TRBJ1-5, with a weak D call TRBD1 (5 bases). The CDR3 sequence is 14 residues long. The germline V gene has CDR1 SNHLY and CDR2 FYNNEI. The V end lost 4 bases, the J end lost 6 bases, and 13 bases lay between the germline ends. DNA for the CDR3: TGTGCCAGCAGTGCGGCACGGGGGGGTCAGCCCCAGCATTTT. Residues: CASSAARGGQPQHF.

The rearrangement links TRBV7-9 to TRBJ2-4; D may be TRBD1 (6 bases). The V and J ends lost 5 bases and 8 bases respectively, with 19 bases between them. In germline, CDR1 is SEHNR, CDR2 FQNEAQ (reference sequence). The CDR3 covers 15 residues. DNA of the CDR3: TGTGCCAGCAGCCTTTTGACAGGTCTGAGGGACATTCAGTACTTC. Translating gives CASSLLTGLRDIQYF.